This record covers a single TCR beta chain. Its matching antigen is unknown. Method: immunoSEQ multiplex PCR; TCRdb's copy keeps in-frame clones and lacks some. Among roughly 5,900 clones listed, roughly 1.9% were seen once. Treatment was busulfan-fludarabine conditioning, a marrow graft, and cyclophosphamide on days +3 and +4. V gave up 4 bases and J gave up 6 bases; unmatched junction bases: 11. This CDR3 region has 17 residues. Germline loops: CDR1 LGHNA, CDR2 YSLEER. The record originates from a study of T cells after posttransplantation cyclophosphamide. General study findings and limits: Tissue-infiltrating T cells from skin or gut overlapped little with blood T cells.

This chain connects TRBV4-3 to TRBJ2-1; 11 bases line up with TRBD1. The receptor's source is a male patient between 25 and 39 years old who received an allogeneic stem cell transplant from a related donor, was CMV-positive, and had no GVHD. The graft donor may have given rise to some T cells. This material consisted of PBMCs, taken approximately 35 weeks after a stem cell transplant with posttransplant cyclophosphamide. CDR3 sequence (DNA): TGCGCCAGCAGCCCAGGGAGTGGACAGGGGGCTATCAATGAGCAGTTCTTC. Residues: CASSPGSGQGAINEQFF.